This TCR beta chain stems from a study of OX40 agonist ivuxolimab in advanced cancers. Whole-study results and caveats: Compared with others, partial responders at 0.1-3.0 mg/kg displayed clonal expansion among the lowest.

The CDR3 consists of 15 residues. Trimming removed 0 bases at V and 2 bases at J, with 11 bases between. The V gene's germline CDR1 is LGHNA and CDR2 YNFKEQ. Sequencing used immunoSEQ multiplex PCR; TCRdb keeps in-frame clones, though not all of them. The top ten hold roughly a fifth of the sample, which has 14,000 or so clones, approximately 80% seen once. It was autoimmune disease history or systemic immunosuppression that excluded patients. On this clone itself: Its matching antigen is unknown. This may be a read error, as it is one base from a much larger clone.

The source is an adult with an advanced solid tumor such as melanoma, head and neck, liver or kidney cancer. The chain links TRBV4-2 to TRBJ2-7; no clear D gene. Sequenced material: CD4+ or CD8+ T cells sorted from blood, taken in a trial of the OX40 agonist ivuxolimab. CDR3 sequence reads: CASSQDTSQAYEQYF. The CDR3 coding sequence is TGTGCCAGCAGCCAAGATACGTCCCAGGCCTACGAGCAGTACTTC.